The TCR beta chain described here comes from a study of neurological immune-mediated disorders. At least ten counts were recorded for this clonotype. The antigen remains unidentified. The authors produced cDNA by 5'RACE using 10-nucleotide random UMIs. TCRdb independently ran MiXCR on the 5' RACE reads; one entry per CDR3 protein. This table has about 60,000 distinct CDR3 sequences, 3% to 3.5% appearing once. Notes on the study in general: HTLV-1-associated myelopathy displayed the greatest TCR clonal expansion, and multiple sclerosis exhibited the smallest, lower than that of healthy controls. Phylogenetic grouping assigned the repertoires of 18 of 34 multiple sclerosis patients to a single related-CDR3 cluster, representing a possible signature.

V trimming: 1 base; J trimming: 0 bases; junction bases outside the gene matches: 6. Germline V gene sequence: CDR1 SGHTA, CDR2 FQGNSA. This CDR3 has 17 residues. The starting material, 2 million PBMCs stored at -80 C, gave rise to the unsorted libraries. The chain uses TRBV7-2 and TRBJ2-1, with TRBD2 matching over 7 bases. This receptor was taken from a woman aged 55-70 years with multiple sclerosis. The sample consisted of PBMCs. CDR3 protein: CASSLVGGGSSYNEQFF. DNA for the CDR3: TGTGCCAGCAGCTTAGTTGGCGGGGGAAGCTCCTACAATGAGCAGTTCTTC.